What follows describes a single T cell receptor (beta chain). This record belongs to a study of blood T cell repertoires in COVID-19. Study-wide context: Specimens from acute and convalescent COVID-19 originated in the United States, Italy and Spain. From T cells, B-cell-depleted T cells, or PBMCs came the material, which was cDNA or gDNA.

Patients in Seattle were enrolled during active infection, then followed longitudinally. The length of the CDR3 is 13 residues. Trimming removed 2 bases at V and 7 bases at J, with 12 bases between. CDR1 and CDR2 from the germline V gene are MNHEY and SVGEGT. Authors' analysis steps: Estimates of nucleated cell counts were drawn from the amplification of reference gene primers. Here immunoSEQ multiplex PCR was the method, and the copy in TCRdb shows in-frame clones only, minus some. The D gene and trimming were derived from the DNA, and the V and J assignments and clone size from that table. The table lists 120,000 or so clones, roughly 89% of them singletons.

This TCR derives from a woman in her fifties or sixties with COVID-19, enrolled during active disease. The chain recombines TRBV6-2 or TRBV6-3 with TRBJ2-7; a possible D gene is TRBD2 (6 bases). Sequencing was carried out using peripheral blood. CDR3 protein: CASSYPAGWEQYF. Here the CDR3 DNA reads TGTGCCAGCAGTTACCCTGCGGGATGGGAGCAGTACTTC.